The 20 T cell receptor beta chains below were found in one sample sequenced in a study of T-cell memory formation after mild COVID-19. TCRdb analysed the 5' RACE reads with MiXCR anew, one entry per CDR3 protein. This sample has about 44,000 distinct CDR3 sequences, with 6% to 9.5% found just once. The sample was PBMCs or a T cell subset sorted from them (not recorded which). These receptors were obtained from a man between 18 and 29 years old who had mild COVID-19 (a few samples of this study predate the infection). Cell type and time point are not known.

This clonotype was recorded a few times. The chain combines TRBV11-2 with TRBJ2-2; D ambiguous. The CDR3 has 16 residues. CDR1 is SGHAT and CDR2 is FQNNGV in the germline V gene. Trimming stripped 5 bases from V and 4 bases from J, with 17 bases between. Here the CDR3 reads CASSLIRSGVTGELFF. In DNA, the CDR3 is TGTGCCAGCAGCCTCATAAGAAGTGGGGTCACCGGGGAGCTGTTTTTT.

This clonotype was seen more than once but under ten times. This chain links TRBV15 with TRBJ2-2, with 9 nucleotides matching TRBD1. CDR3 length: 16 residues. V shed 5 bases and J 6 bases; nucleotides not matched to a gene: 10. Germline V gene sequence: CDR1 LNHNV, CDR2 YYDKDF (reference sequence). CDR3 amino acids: CATSARQGVYAGELFF. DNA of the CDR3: TGTGCCACCAGCGCCCGACAGGGGGTTTATGCCGGGGAGCTGTTTTTT.

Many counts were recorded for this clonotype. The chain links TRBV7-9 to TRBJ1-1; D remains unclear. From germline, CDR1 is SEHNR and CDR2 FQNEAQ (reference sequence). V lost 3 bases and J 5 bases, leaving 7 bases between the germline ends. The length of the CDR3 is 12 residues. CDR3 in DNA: TGTGCCAGCAGCTTGCTGGGGACTGAAGCTTTCTTT. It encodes CASSLLGTEAFF.

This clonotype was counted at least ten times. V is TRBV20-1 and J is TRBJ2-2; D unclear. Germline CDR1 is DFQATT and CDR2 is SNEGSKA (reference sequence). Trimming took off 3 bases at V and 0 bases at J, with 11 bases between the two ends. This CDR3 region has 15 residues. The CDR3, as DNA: TGCAGTGCTAGGGAGAGTGCCGCGAACACCGGGGAGCTGTTTTTT. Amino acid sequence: CSARESAANTGELFF.

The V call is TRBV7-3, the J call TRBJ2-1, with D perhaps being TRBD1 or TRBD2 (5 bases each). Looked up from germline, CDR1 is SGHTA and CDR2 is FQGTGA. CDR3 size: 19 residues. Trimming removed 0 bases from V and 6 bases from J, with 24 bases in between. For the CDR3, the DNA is TGTGCCAGCAGCTTAACTGCTGGGACCGCCGGCCGAGGTGTCAATGAGCAGTTCTTC. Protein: CASSLTAGTAGRGVNEQFF. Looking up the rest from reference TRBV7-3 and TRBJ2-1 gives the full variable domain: GAGVSQTPSNKVTEKGKYVELRCDPISGHTALYWYRQSLGQGPEFLIYFQGTGAADDSGLPNDRFFAVRPEGSVSTLKIQRTERGDSAVYLCASSLTAGTAGRGVNEQFFGPGTRLTVL.

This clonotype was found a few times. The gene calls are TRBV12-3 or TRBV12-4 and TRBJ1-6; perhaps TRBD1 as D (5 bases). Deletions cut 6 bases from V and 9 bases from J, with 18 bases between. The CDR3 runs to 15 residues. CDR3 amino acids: CASSPLWGRGSPLHF. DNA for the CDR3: TGTGCCAGCAGCCCCCTATGGGGCCGGGGTTCACCCCTCCACTTT.

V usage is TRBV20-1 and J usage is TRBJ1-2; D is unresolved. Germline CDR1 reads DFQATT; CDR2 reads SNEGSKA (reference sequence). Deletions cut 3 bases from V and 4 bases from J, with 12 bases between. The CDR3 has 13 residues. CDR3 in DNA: TGCAGTGCTAGGGGATATAAGGGCTATGGCTACACCTTC. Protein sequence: CSARGYKGYGYTF.

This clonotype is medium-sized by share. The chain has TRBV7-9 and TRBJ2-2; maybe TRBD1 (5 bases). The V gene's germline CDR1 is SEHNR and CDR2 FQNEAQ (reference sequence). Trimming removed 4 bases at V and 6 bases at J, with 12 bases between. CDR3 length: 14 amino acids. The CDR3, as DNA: TGTGCCAGCAGCTCCCAGGGCGGACCCGGGGAGCTGTTTTTT. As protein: CASSSQGGPGELFF.

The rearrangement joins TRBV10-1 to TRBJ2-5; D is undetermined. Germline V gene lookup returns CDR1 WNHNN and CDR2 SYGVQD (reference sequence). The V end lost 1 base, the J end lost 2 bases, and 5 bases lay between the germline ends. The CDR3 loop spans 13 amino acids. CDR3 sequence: CASSEFGQETQYF. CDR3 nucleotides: TGCGCCAGCAGTGAGTTCGGGCAAGAGACCCAGTACTTC.

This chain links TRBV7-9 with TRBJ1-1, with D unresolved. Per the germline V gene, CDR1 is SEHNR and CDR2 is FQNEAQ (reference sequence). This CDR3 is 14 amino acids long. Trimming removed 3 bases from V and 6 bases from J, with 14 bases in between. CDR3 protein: CASSFGLAGAEAFF. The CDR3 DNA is TGTGCCAGCAGCTTTGGGTTAGCGGGCGCTGAAGCTTTCTTT.

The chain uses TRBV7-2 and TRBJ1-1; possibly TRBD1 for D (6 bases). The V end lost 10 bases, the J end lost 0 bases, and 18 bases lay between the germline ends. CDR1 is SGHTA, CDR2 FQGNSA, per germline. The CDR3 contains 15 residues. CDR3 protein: CAIRTSGTMNTEAFF. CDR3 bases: TGTGCCATCCGGACCTCCGGGACAATGAACACTGAAGCTTTCTTT.

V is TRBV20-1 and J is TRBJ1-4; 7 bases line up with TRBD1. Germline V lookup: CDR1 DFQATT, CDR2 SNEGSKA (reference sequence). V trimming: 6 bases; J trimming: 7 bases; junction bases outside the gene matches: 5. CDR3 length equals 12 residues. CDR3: CSAPGQTEKLFF. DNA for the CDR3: TGCAGTGCCCCGGGACAGACTGAAAAACTGTTTTTT.

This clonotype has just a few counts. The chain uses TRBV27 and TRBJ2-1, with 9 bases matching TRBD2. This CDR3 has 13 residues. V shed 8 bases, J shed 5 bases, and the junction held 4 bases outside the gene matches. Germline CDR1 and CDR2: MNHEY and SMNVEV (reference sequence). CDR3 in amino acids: CASSSSGDNEQFF. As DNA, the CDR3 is TGTGCCAGCTCCTCTAGCGGGGACAATGAGCAGTTCTTC.

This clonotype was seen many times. The CDR3 nucleotides read TGTGCCAGCAGCTTAGAAGGATGGGGGGGCTACACCTTC. It is translated as CASSLEGWGGYTF. The chain is built from TRBV7-2 and TRBJ1-2, with D possibly being TRBD1 (5 bases). Germline CDR1 reads SGHTA; CDR2 reads FQGNSA. Trimming stripped 1 base from V and 8 bases from J, with 11 bases between. There are 13 residues in the CDR3.

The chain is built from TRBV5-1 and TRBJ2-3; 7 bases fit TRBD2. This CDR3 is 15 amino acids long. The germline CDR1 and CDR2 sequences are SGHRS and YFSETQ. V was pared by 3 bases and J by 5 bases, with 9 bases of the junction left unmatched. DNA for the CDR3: TGCGCCAGCAGCTCCCAGGGCCGGGGGGAAGATACGCAGTATTTT. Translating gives CASSSQGRGEDTQYF. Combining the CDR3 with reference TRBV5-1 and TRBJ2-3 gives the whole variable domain KAGVTQTPRYLIKTRGQQVTLSCSPISGHRSVSWYQQTPGQGLQFLFEYFSETQRNKGNFPGRFSGRQFSNSRSEMNVSTLELGDSALYLCASSSQGRGEDTQYFGPGTRLTVL.

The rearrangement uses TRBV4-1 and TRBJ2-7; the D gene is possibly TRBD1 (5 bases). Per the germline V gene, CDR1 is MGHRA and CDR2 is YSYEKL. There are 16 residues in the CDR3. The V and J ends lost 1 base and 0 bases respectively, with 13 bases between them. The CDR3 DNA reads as TGCGCCAGCAGCCAAGGGGGCGGAAGAAGCTCCTACGAGCAGTACTTC. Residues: CASSQGGGRSSYEQYF.

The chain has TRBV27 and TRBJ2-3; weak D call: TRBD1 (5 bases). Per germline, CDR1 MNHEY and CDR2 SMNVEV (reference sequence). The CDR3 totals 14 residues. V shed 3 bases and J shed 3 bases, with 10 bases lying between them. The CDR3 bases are TGTGCCAGCAGTTTGTGGCAGGGAACAGATACGCAGTATTTT. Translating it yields CASSLWQGTDTQYF.

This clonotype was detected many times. The CDR3 here is CASSLSTGGRETQYF. The DNA of the CDR3 is TGTGCCAGCAGTTTAAGTACAGGAGGGCGAGAGACCCAGTACTTC. This chain connects TRBV12-3 or TRBV12-4 to TRBJ2-5, with D maybe TRBD2 (6 bases). This CDR3 spans 15 amino acids. Deletions cut 2 bases from V and 4 bases from J, with 14 bases between.

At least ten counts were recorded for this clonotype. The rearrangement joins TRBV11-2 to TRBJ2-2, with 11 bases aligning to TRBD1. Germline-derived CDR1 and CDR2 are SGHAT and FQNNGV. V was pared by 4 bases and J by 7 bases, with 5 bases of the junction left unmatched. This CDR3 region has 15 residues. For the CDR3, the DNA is TGTGCCAGCAGCTGGGACAGGGGGTCTGGCGGGGAGCTGTTTTTT. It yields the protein CASSWDRGSGGELFF.

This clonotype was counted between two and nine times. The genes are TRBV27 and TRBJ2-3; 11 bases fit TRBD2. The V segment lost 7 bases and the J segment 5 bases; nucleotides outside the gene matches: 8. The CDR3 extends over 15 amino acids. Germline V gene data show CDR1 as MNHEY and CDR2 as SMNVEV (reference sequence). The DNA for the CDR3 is TGTGCCAGCAATTCCGCCGGGACTAGCGGAGATACGCAGTATTTT. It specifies CASNSAGTSGDTQYF.